The entry that follows covers one TCR beta chain sequence. The antigen this receptor binds is unknown. Qualities for individual bases were not recorded, and no much larger clone is one base off. The TCR beta CDR3 regions were amplified from RNA transcripts. The first round of RT-PCR for the TCR CDR3 was performed with the HTBI primer set and the Qiagen OneStep RT-PCR kit. A second multiplex PCR round built the libraries, followed by size selection and purification. Sequencing of the libraries was done on an Illumina HiSeq2000 using paired-end 100 bp reads. The original methods were these. SOAPnuke was used to process the raw data, throwing out any read that contained adapters or uncalled bases, had a mean Phred below 15, or lacked an exact constant-primer or identifier match. High-quality paired reads were merged using COPE v1.2.5, and each unique nucleotide sequence was defined as a clonotype. Clonotypes were aligned to IMGT TRBV, TRBD and TRBJ reference segments using MiTCR v1.1. The analysis was restricted to V-J combinations with a frequency above 0.0001, which together covered about 99% of the repertoires. A TCS score was defined as the ratio of F50 (clonal expansion) to E x V (chaos), with BLOSUM62-based TCRdist applied between CDR3 peptides within each V-J. Welch's t-statistics and random forest reduced 500 to 650 V-J features to 13, which were used in a naive Bayes classifier (R e1071). TCRdb trimmed public reads at Q25 via fastp, called clones via MiXCR and kept in-frame beta chains. Rows matching on CDR3 protein sequence are summarized as one entry with the most common DNA and genes. The V and J calls, along with clone size, are taken from TCRdb and not from the paper's own processing. A total of about 320,000 distinct CDR3 sequences appear in this sample, over 15% of them only once. Around 34% of the sample comes from the top ten.

This sample is drawn from a study of T cells in Graves' hyperthyroidism and ophthalmopathy (dated by TCRdb to the late 2010s). Concerning the study at large: Peripheral blood was collected at initial diagnosis, before any treatment. TCR V-J signatures able to tell the groups apart were searched for in a discovery cohort of approximately 95 patients, of whom around 43 had Graves' ophthalmopathy and around 58 had stable Graves' hyperthyroidism. Prospective prediction of ophthalmopathy was tested in an independent validation cohort of about 19 hyperthyroidism patients and approximately 17 patients who later progressed to ophthalmopathy. For training and testing, the approximately 97 patients in the discovery cohort were randomly divided in a 7:3 ratio. In addition, the study compared T-cell repertoires in thyroid tissue and in blood from roughly six Graves' hyperthyroidism patients. Once sampling was done, hyperthyroidism patients were given methimazole at a starting dose of 30 mg daily, whereas ophthalmopathy patients were given high-dose intravenous methylprednisolone. According to the paper, TCR Vbeta CDR3 sequencing was carried out on some 130 peripheral blood samples, which came from under 50 ophthalmopathy, around 75 hyperthyroidism and approximately 17 progressor patients. Study-wide conclusions, independent of this receptor: During validation, the model predicted progression to ophthalmopathy a median of approximately 7 months ahead of onset, with around 65% sensitivity and 72% to 80% specificity. A model built on a 13 V-J signature distinguished ophthalmopathy from stable hyperthyroidism, reaching roughly 88% sensitivity and 81.08% specificity in cross-validation and 80%/75% in testing. No statistical method was used to set the sample size in advance, and investigators knew the group allocation. Most expanded thyroid clonotypes (frequency above 0.001) were also detected in blood, suggesting blood repertoires may reflect thyroid immune responses.

Stable Graves' hyperthyroidism was defined as no progression to ophthalmopathy during 18 months of follow-up. Hyperthyroidism patients were aged 18 to 65 years and newly diagnosed, with disease duration of less than 2 months. Exclusion was applied to patients with uncontrolled infections, other autoimmune diseases, pregnancy or lactation. Diagnoses relied on clinical symptoms, serum thyroxine and TRAb, thyroid ultrasound and orbital computed tomography. PBMCs were isolated from 10 ml of fresh peripheral blood by Ficoll-Paque density gradient centrifugation. Total RNA was extracted with Trizol reagent, and quality was checked on an Agilent 2100 Bioanalyzer. The source material was blood. The clonotype was recovered from a man aged 25 to 45 with Graves' hyperthyroidism.

The nucleotides are TGTGCCACCAGTTCTTGGCCGGGACCACGGGATACGCAGTATTTT. It translates as CATSSWPGPRDTQYF. The rearranged chain carries TRBV24-1 and TRBJ2-3, with the D segment possibly TRBD1 or TRBD2, each aligning over 5 bases. Deletion took 6 bases off V and 6 bases off J, with a span of 18 bases between the germline ends. From cysteine to phenylalanine, the CDR3 is 15 amino acids long. Only the CDR3 portion is preserved as DNA: 45 bases, with reading frame beginning at the first base. The germline V gene encodes CDR1 KGHDR and CDR2 SFDVKD.